This T cell receptor (beta chain) stems from a study of cytomegalovirus exposure and HLA in healthy donors. General study findings and limits: Reports showed the classifier diagnosing cytomegalovirus status with high specificity and sensitivity. The investigators catalogued about 170 TCR beta chains as cytomegalovirus-associated.

Sequencing was performed with immunoSEQ multiplex PCR; in TCRdb, only in-frame clones are kept and a portion is missing. The sample yields some 290,000 clones, roughly 87% seen once. A note on this clone: The antigen is undetermined.

This CDR3 has 14 residues. V lost 5 bases, J lost 5 bases, and 16 bases lay in between. CDR1 SGHNT and CDR2 YYREEE come from the germline V gene (reference sequence). This clonotype was obtained from a man aged 30 to 39 in good health and CMV-seronegative. The sample taken for sequencing was PBMCs. The genes are TRBV5-4 and TRBJ1-1, with D maybe TRBD1 (5 bases). Here the CDR3 DNA reads TGTGCCAGCAGTCCCGATTGGGGCGAGACTGAAGCTTTCTTT. Encoded protein: CASSPDWGETEAFF.